This T cell receptor (beta chain) was obtained from a study of cytomegalovirus exposure and HLA in healthy donors. The primer mix had 60 Vbeta and 13 Jbeta primers. The repertoire was sequenced with immunoSEQ multiplex PCR; TCRdb's copy has only in-frame clones and lacks some. The sample yields under 200,000 clones, approximately 86% seen once. Donors had nominal health at sampling but likely had unrecorded immune exposures. CDR1 and CDR2 (germline): MDHEN, SYDVKM. The CDR3 runs 15 residues. After removal of 5 bases from V and 4 bases from J, the junction contained 3 bases not matched to a gene. This clone was counted a single time. As yet, its antigen is unknown. Findings and caveats of the study: The study listed approximately 160 cytomegalovirus-associated TCR beta chains.

The sequence came from a woman in her 30s in good health and CMV-seronegative. Sequences were obtained from PBMCs. This chain links TRBV28 with TRBJ2-2, with 11 bases fitting TRBD1. In nucleotides, the CDR3 is TGTGCCAGCAGTCGGACAGGGGGCATCACCGGGGAGCTGTTTTTT. Translation: CASSRTGGITGELFF. Together with reference TRBV28 and TRBJ2-2, the CDR3 gives the full variable domain: DVKVTQSSRYLVKRTGEKVFLECVQDMDHENMFWYRQDPGLGLRLIYFSYDVKMKEKGDIPEGYSVSREKKERFSLILESASTNQTSMYLCASSRTGGITGELFFGEGSRLTVL.